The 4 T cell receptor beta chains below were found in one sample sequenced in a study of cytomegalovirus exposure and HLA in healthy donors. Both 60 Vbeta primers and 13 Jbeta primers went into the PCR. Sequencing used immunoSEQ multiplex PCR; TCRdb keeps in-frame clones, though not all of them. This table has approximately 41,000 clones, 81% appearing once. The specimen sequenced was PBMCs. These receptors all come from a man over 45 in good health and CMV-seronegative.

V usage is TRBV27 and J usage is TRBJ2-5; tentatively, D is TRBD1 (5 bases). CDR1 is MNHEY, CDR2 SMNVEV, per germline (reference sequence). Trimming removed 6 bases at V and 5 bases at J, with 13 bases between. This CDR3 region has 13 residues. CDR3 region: CASRFRQTETQYF. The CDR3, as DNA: TGTGCCAGCAGATTCAGACAGACGGAGACCCAGTACTTC.

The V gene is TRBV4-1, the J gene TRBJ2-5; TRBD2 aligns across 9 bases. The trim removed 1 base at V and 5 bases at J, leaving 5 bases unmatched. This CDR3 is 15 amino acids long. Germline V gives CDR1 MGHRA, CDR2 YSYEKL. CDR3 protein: CASSQGGRAGETQYF. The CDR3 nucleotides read TGCGCCAGCAGCCAAGGCGGGAGGGCCGGGGAGACCCAGTACTTC.

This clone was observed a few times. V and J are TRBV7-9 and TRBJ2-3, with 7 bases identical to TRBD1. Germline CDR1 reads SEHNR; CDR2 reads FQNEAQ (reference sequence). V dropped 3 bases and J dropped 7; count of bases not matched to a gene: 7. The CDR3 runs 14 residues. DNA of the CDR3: TGTGCCAGCAGCTTGTCGGGGACAGCGAATACGCAGTATTTT. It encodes CASSLSGTANTQYF.

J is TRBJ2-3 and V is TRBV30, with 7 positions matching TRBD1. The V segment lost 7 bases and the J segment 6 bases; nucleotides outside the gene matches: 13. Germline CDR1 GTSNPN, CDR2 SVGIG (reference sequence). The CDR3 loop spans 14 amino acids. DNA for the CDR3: TGTGCCTCCCGGGACAGCTACCTCGTGGATACGCAGTATTTT. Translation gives CASRDSYLVDTQYF.